This T cell receptor beta chain was retrieved from a study of cytotoxic CD8 clonotypes in ibrutinib-treated CLL. Clones were read by immunoSEQ multiplex PCR, and TCRdb kept only the in-frame ones, dropping some. The repertoire consists of roughly 54,000 clones, with about three fifths occurring once and the leading ten covering under 35%. With 2 bases removed from V and 8 bases from J, the gap between germline ends came to 11 bases. Germline V gene data show CDR1 as SGDLS and CDR2 as YYNGEE. The CDR3 spans 13 residues. The receptor comes from a human donor with chronic lymphocytic leukemia. The source material was PBMCs, sampled after 24 months of ibrutinib treatment. The chain uses TRBV9 and TRBJ1-3; D unclear. CDR3 region: CASSVESRDTIYF. CDR3 coding DNA: TGTGCCAGCAGCGTGGAGTCCCGGGACACCATATATTTT. Supplemented by reference TRBV9 and TRBJ1-3, the full variable domain reads DSGVTQTPKHLITATGQRVTLRCSPRSGDLSVYWYQQSLDQGLQFLIQYYNGEERAKGNILERFSAQQFPDLHSELNLSSLELGDSALYFCASSVESRDTIYFGEGSWLTVV.